The entry that follows covers one T cell receptor (beta chain) sequence. What it binds is unknown. Germline CDR1 and CDR2: MNHEY and SVGEGT. V was clipped by 2 bases and J by 3 bases; unmatched bases: 5. This CDR3 is built from 16 residues. Unique molecular identifiers were incorporated when the TCRbeta library was constructed. In TCRdb, the PCR reads were re-called with MiXCR into one record per CDR3 protein. The repertoire holds hundreds of thousands of distinct CDR3 sequences, with 10% to 15% as singletons. The sample comes from a study of T-cell reconstitution after alpha-beta-depleted transplantation in children. Findings and limits, study-wide: A year post-transplant, T-cell counts and diversity derived mostly from newly produced T cells. In patients about two months after transplant, alpha-beta T cells reportedly arose from several hundred expanded graft clones. For some patients, TCRbeta diversity was high at day 60 because of recipient T cells and thymic progenitors that survived.

This rearrangement joins TRBV6-2 or TRBV6-3 to TRBJ2-5; 11 positions agree with TRBD2. The receptor was derived from a male patient younger than 18 who had a stem cell transplant for acute myeloid leukemia, so the T cells may come from the graft donor. The sample in question was PBMCs, mostly from graft donor cells, obtained 360 days after TCRalphabeta/CD19-depleted stem cell transplant. In DNA, the CDR3 is TGTGCCAGCAGTTACAGTCTAGCGGGAGGTAAAGAGACCCAGTACTTC. Translated, it gives CASSYSLAGGKETQYF.